This T cell receptor beta chain was recorded in a study of T-cell memory formation after mild COVID-19. TCRdb itself ran the 5' RACE reads through MiXCR, one entry per CDR3 protein. The sample consists of 350,000 to 400,000 distinct CDR3 sequences, around 20% of them appearing once. The material sequenced was PBMCs or a T cell subset sorted from them (not recorded which). The TCR sequence derives from an adult woman who had mild COVID-19 (a few samples of this study predate the infection). Cell type and time point are not known.

The CDR3 region is CASSLGTARHEQFF. The CDR3 DNA is TGCGCCAGCAGCTTGGGGACAGCTCGCCATGAGCAGTTCTTC. The chain is built from TRBV5-1 and TRBJ2-1, with D tentatively TRBD1 (6 bases). In germline, CDR1 is SGHRS, CDR2 YFSETQ. This CDR3 has 14 residues. With 0 bases removed from V and 8 bases from J, the gap between germline ends came to 12 bases.